The TCR beta chain described here comes from a study of blood T cell repertoires in COVID-19. Study background: Samples representing acute and convalescent COVID-19 were sourced from the United States, Italy and Spain. PBMCs, B-cell-depleted T cells, or T cells provided the cDNA or gDNA that made up the material.

V dropped 3 bases and J dropped 5; count of bases not matched to a gene: 6. Germline V gene data show CDR1 as SGHTA and CDR2 as FQGTGA. This CDR3 is built from 15 residues. The data were produced by immunoSEQ multiplex PCR, yet TCRdb's version contains in-frame clones alone and is incomplete. This table has approximately 120,000 clones, about 74% appearing once. Sequences were obtained from peripheral blood. The sequence derives from a man older than 75 with COVID-19, enrolled during active disease. The rearrangement links TRBV7-3 to TRBJ2-1, with 8 bases lining up with TRBD1. The CDR3 sequence: CASSLRQGAHNEQFF. DNA of the CDR3: TGTGCCAGCAGCTTGAGGCAGGGGGCACACAATGAGCAGTTCTTC.